The entry below describes one T cell receptor (beta chain). Its antigen is not identified. PCR was performed using 60 Vbeta and 13 Jbeta primers. The protocol was immunoSEQ multiplex PCR, while the TCRdb copy is restricted to in-frame clones and leaves out a portion. The sample records about 130,000 clones, roughly four fifths being singletons. The sample is drawn from a study of cytomegalovirus exposure and HLA in healthy donors. Study conclusions and caveats: The classifier, whose performance was assessed in both the original and validation cohorts, reportedly diagnosed cytomegalovirus status with high specificity and sensitivity.

The sequenced material came from PBMCs. This receptor was identified in a woman between 50 and 59 years old in good health and CMV-seronegative.

CDR3 loop: CATSRQGMYEQYF. For the CDR3, the DNA is TGTGCCACCAGTCGACAGGGGATGTACGAGCAGTACTTC. The chain is built from TRBV15 and TRBJ2-7; the match to TRBD1 covers 8 bases. Germline V gene lookup returns CDR1 LNHNV and CDR2 YYDKDF (reference sequence). V shed 6 bases, J shed 4 bases, and the junction held 5 bases outside the gene matches. CDR3 length equals 13 residues.